A selection of T cell receptor beta chains follows, all from one sample in a study of cytomegalovirus exposure and HLA in healthy donors. This table comes from immunoSEQ multiplex PCR, and its TCRdb copy is limited to in-frame clones, with some not included. The table shows about 330,000 clones, with 86% occurring only once. Material: PBMCs. These receptors all stem from a woman aged 18-29 years in good health and CMV-seronegative. Both conserved end residues are part of each CDR3. D genes are given only for firm matches. Clone sizes are given selectively: once, few, many, or a class where the clone is expanded.

V,D,size,J,CDR3,DNA
TRBV27,TRBD2,NA,TRBJ2-3,CASSIRIVTSGRSTDTQYF,TGTGCCAGCTCTATTCGGATAGTCACTAGCGGGAGGTCCACAGATACGCAGTATTTT
TRBV5-1,NA,NA,TRBJ1-1,CASSLDSTGNTEAFF,TGCGCCAGCAGCTTGGACTCGACAGGGAACACTGAAGCTTTCTTT
TRBV2,NA,NA,TRBJ1-4,CASSETGTEGEKLFF,TGTGCCAGCAGTGAGACCGGGACGGAGGGGGAAAAACTGTTTTTT
TRBV7-2,TRBD1,NA,TRBJ2-1,CASSKQGDANVNEQFF,TGTGCCAGCAGCAAACAGGGGGATGCCAACGTCAATGAGCAGTTCTTC
TRBV5-1,NA,NA,TRBJ1-5,CASSLVPGGGNQPQHF,TGCGCCAGCAGCTTGGTTCCGGGAGGAGGCAATCAGCCCCAGCATTTT
TRBV2,TRBD1,NA,TRBJ1-5,CASSLTGSYQPQHF,TGTGCCAGCAGTTTGACAGGGTCGTATCAGCCCCAGCATTTT
TRBV27,TRBD2,few,TRBJ2-2,CASSSFVGLAGTGELFF,TGTGCCAGCAGTTCTTTCGTTGGACTAGCGGGCACCGGGGAGCTGTTTTTT
TRBV9,TRBD2,NA,TRBJ2-5,CASSAGLAGGETQYF,TGTGCCAGCAGCGCCGGGTTAGCGGGAGGAGAGACCCAGTACTTC
TRBV6-1,TRBD1,NA,TRBJ1-2,CASSADRGVGYTF,TGTGCCAGCAGTGCAGACAGGGGGGTTGGCTACACCTTC
TRBV5-4,TRBD1,NA,TRBJ2-7,CASSFGQGSSYEQYF,TGTGCCAGCAGCTTCGGACAGGGTAGCTCCTACGAGCAGTACTTC
TRBV6-6,TRBD2,NA,TRBJ2-7,CASVAGGSYEQYF,TGTGCCAGTGTAGCGGGAGGCTCCTACGAGCAGTACTTC
TRBV5-6,NA,NA,TRBJ2-7,CASSLGLSPYEQYF,TGTGCCAGCAGCTTGGGGCTGTCCCCTTACGAGCAGTACTTC
TRBV11-2,TRBD1,NA,TRBJ1-5,CASSTQGGSNQPQHF,TGTGCCAGCAGCACACAGGGGGGGAGCAATCAGCCCCAGCATTTT
TRBV21-1,NA,NA,TRBJ2-7,CASSKALDCYEQYF,TGTGCCAGCAGCAAAGCCCTAGACTGCTACGAGCAGTACTTC
TRBV6-6,TRBD1,NA,TRBJ2-7,CATSSGTAGYEQYF,TGTGCCACGAGTTCCGGGACAGCCGGTTACGAGCAGTACTTC
TRBV23-1,TRBD2,once,TRBJ2-1,CASSHSVLAGPYNEQFF,TGCGCCAGCAGTCATTCCGTACTAGCGGGACCCTACAATGAGCAGTTCTTC
TRBV4-3,TRBD1,once,TRBJ2-6,CASSQIPHRGLGANVLTF,TGCGCCAGCAGCCAAATACCCCACAGGGGGCTCGGGGCCAACGTCCTGACTTTC
TRBV18,TRBD1,NA,TRBJ2-7,CASSPRTGGSYEQYF,TGTGCCAGCTCACCAAGAACAGGGGGTTCGTACGAGCAGTACTTC
TRBV29-1,TRBD2,once,TRBJ2-6,CSVGETSGSGANVLTF,TGCAGCGTTGGGGAGACTAGCGGCTCTGGGGCCAACGTCCTGACTTTC
TRBV7-8,NA,NA,TRBJ2-7,CASSFTGGEQYF,TGTGCCAGCAGCTTTACCGGGGGCGAGCAGTACTTC
TRBV4-3,TRBD2,NA,TRBJ2-1,CASSQDLAGFGHYNEQFF,TGCGCCAGCAGCCAAGATCTAGCGGGATTCGGTCACTACAATGAGCAGTTCTTC
TRBV7-9,NA,once,TRBJ2-3,CASSATEGGDTQYF,TGTGCCAGCAGCGCCACAGAGGGAGGCGATACGCAGTATTTT
TRBV5-4,TRBD1,NA,TRBJ2-1,CASSFPGTAYNEQFF,TGTGCCAGCAGCTTCCCCGGGACAGCGTACAATGAGCAGTTCTTC
TRBV7-2,NA,NA,TRBJ1-1,CASSAQGSHTEAFF,TGTGCCAGCAGCGCACAGGGATCCCACACTGAAGCTTTCTTT
TRBV6-1,NA,NA,TRBJ2-7,CASSVNNEQYF,TGTGCCAGCAGTGTAAACAACGAGCAGTACTTC
TRBV2,TRBD1,few,TRBJ1-2,CASGQANYGYTF,TGTGCCAGCGGACAGGCGAACTATGGCTACACCTTC
TRBV28,NA,NA,TRBJ1-5,CASSAPGWVAQHF,TGTGCCAGCAGTGCGCCGGGTTGGGTAGCCCAGCATTTT
TRBV5-1,TRBD2,NA,TRBJ2-2,CASSLVPTGGTGELFF,TGCGCCAGCAGCTTGGTGCCGACCGGGGGGACCGGGGAGCTGTTTTTT
TRBV7-8,TRBD1,NA,TRBJ1-2,CASSSGQVLGYTF,TGTGCCAGCAGCTCGGGACAGGTTCTTGGCTACACCTTC
TRBV9,TRBD2,NA,TRBJ2-1,CASSVDPPSGSYNEQFF,TGTGCCAGCAGCGTCGATCCCCCTAGCGGGTCCTACAATGAGCAGTTCTTC
TRBV9,TRBD2,NA,TRBJ2-7,CASSSGLAGGTGSYEQYF,TGTGCCAGCAGCTCCGGACTAGCGGGAGGAACCGGGTCCTACGAGCAGTACTTC